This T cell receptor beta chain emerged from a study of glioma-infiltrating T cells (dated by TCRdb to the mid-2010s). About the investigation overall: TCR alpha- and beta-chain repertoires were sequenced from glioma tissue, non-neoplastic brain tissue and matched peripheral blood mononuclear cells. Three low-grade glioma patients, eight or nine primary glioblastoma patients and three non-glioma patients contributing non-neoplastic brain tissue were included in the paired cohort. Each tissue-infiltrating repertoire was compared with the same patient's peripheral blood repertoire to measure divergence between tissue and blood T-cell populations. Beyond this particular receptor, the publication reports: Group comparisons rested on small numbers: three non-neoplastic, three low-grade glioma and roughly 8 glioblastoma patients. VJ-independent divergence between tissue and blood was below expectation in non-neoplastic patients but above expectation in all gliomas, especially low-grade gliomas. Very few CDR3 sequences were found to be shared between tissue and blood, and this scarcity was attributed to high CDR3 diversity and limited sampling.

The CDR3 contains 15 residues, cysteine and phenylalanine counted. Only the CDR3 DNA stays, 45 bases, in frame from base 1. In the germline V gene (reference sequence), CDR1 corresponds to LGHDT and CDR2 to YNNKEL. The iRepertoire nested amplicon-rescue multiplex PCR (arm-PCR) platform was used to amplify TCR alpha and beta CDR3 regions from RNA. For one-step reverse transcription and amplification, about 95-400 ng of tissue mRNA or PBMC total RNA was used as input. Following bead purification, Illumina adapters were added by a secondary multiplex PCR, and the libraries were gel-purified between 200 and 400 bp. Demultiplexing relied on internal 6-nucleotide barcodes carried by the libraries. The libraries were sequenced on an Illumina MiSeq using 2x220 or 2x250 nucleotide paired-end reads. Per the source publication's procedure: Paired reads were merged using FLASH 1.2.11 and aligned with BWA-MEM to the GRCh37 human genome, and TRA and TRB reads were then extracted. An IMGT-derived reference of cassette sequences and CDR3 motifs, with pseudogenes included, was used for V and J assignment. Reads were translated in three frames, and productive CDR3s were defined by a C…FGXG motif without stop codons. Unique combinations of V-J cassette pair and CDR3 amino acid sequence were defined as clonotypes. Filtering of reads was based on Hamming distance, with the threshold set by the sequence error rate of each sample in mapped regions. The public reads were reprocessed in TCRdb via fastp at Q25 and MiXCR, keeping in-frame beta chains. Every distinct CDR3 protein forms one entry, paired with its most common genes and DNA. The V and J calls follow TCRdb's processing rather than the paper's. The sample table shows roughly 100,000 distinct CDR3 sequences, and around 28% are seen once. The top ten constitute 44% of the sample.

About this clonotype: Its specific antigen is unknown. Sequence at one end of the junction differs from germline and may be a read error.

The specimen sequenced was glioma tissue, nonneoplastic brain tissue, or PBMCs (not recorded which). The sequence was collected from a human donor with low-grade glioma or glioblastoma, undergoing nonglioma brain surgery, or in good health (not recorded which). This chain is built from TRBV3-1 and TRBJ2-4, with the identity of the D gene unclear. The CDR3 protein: CASSQESDTATIKYF. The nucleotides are TGTGCCAGCAGCCAAGAGTCAGATACGGCGACCATTAAGTACTTC.